The 26 T cell receptor beta chains listed next were all sequenced from one sample in a study of identical twins. A single record per CDR3 protein comes from TCRdb applying MiXCR to the 5' RACE reads. The data contain about 530,000 distinct CDR3 sequences, 12% to 15% of them singletons. The sample was also linked to a second study, of yellow fever vaccine responses in identical twins.

The sequencing input was CD4+ T cells sorted from blood. The receptor set was obtained from a woman between 18 and 29 years old in good health.

In this sample, this clonotype turned up a few times. This chain connects TRBV28 to TRBJ1-5, with TRBD1 as a possible D gene (6 bases). This CDR3 region has 14 residues. The germline V gene has CDR1 MDHEN and CDR2 SYDVKM. Trimming shortened V by 5 bases and J by 5 bases, and 13 bases separated the two germline ends. CDR3 coding DNA: TGTGCCAGCAGTCTACCGGACAGATATCAGCCCCAGCATTTT. Its protein is CASSLPDRYQPQHF.

The genes are TRBV10-3 and TRBJ2-5; maybe TRBD2 (6 bases). V was shortened by 5 bases and J by 5 bases, with 12 bases between the two germline ends. The V gene's germline CDR1 is ENHRY and CDR2 SYGVKD. The CDR3 covers 13 residues. The DNA of the CDR3 is TGTGCCATCAGTCCGGACTACCGGGAGACCCAGTACTTC. Translating it yields CAISPDYRETQYF.

CDR3 region: CASSPTGKNTEAFF. DNA for the CDR3: TGTGCCAGCAGCCCGACAGGGAAGAACACTGAAGCTTTCTTT. The V and J genes are TRBV5-6 and TRBJ1-1; 7 nucleotides align to TRBD1. Germline V gene sequence: CDR1 SGHDT, CDR2 YYEEEE. Losses at the gene ends were 4 bases for V and 1 base for J; bases not matched to a gene: 4. The CDR3 runs to 14 residues.

The genes are TRBV28 and TRBJ1-6, with no clear D. Germline V CDR1 and CDR2: MDHEN, SYDVKM. V was pared by 3 bases and J by 8 bases, with 11 bases between. The CDR3 covers 14 residues. CDR3 in amino acids: CASSFRVRDSPLHF. For the CDR3, the DNA is TGTGCCAGCAGTTTTAGGGTTCGGGATTCACCCCTCCACTTT. Full variable domain (outside the CDR3, taken from reference TRBV28 and TRBJ1-6): DVKVTQSSRYLVKRTGEKVFLECVQDMDHENMFWYRQDPGLGLRLIYFSYDVKMKEKGDIPEGYSVSREKKERFSLILESASTNQTSMYLCASSFRVRDSPLHFGNGTRLTVT.

This clonotype was observed a handful of times. The chain carries TRBV12-3 or TRBV12-4 and TRBJ2-7; 9 nucleotides align to TRBD2. CDR3 length: 16 residues. Losses at the gene ends were 4 bases for V and 4 bases for J; bases not matched to a gene: 11. The CDR3: CASSSQRTSAIYEQYF. In DNA, the CDR3 is TGTGCCAGCAGTTCCCAACGGACTAGCGCCATATACGAGCAGTACTTC.

The chain uses TRBV4-1 and TRBJ2-7, with 12 bases that match TRBD1. CDR1 and CDR2 from the germline V gene are MGHRA and YSYEKL. The CDR3 length is 18 residues. The V and J ends lost 4 bases and 5 bases, in that order; junction bases with no gene match: 15. As DNA, the CDR3 is TGCGCCAGCAGCCCTAGGTATCCGGGACAGGGGGCAGTCGACGAGCAGTACTTC. It encodes CASSPRYPGQGAVDEQYF.

The V gene is TRBV20-1, the J gene TRBJ2-1; 8 nucleotides line up with TRBD2. The CDR3 loop spans 14 amino acids. CDR1 is DFQATT, CDR2 SNEGSKA, per germline (reference sequence). The J segment lost 7 bases and the V segment lost 5 bases, leaving 10 bases of the junction unmatched. The CDR3 loop is CSALQRETRNEQFF. The CDR3 DNA reads TGCAGTGCTCTCCAGCGGGAGACGCGGAATGAGCAGTTCTTC.

This chain joins TRBV5-1 and TRBJ2-1; TRBD1 agrees at 12 bases. Germline V gene sequence: CDR1 SGHRS, CDR2 YFSETQ. The ends lost 3 bases at V and 10 bases at J; junction bases unmatched: 11. The CDR3 totals 16 residues. The CDR3 region is CASSSAGTGGAEEQFF. Here the CDR3 DNA reads TGCGCCAGCAGCTCGGCGGGGACAGGGGGCGCGGAAGAGCAGTTCTTC.

V and J are TRBV5-4 and TRBJ2-2, with D uncertain. The germline V and J ends were trimmed by 4 bases and 5 bases, with 12 bases remaining between them. The CDR3 is made up of 14 amino acids. Germline CDR1 reads SGHNT; CDR2 reads YYREEE (reference sequence). CDR3 residues: CASSNSLGTGELFF. As DNA, the CDR3 is TGTGCCAGCAGCAACTCACTCGGGACCGGGGAGCTGTTTTTT.

This clonotype has more than one count but fewer than ten. The chain joins TRBV6-5 to TRBJ1-1, with D possibly being TRBD1 (6 bases). This CDR3 region has 15 residues. V was pared by 2 bases and J by 4 bases, with 14 bases between. Germline assignment: CDR1 MNHEY and CDR2 SVGAGI. CDR3 amino acids: CASSYARGQSTEAFF. CDR3 bases: TGTGCCAGCAGTTACGCCCGGGGGCAGAGCACTGAAGCTTTCTTT.

This clonotype has only a few counts. The chain carries TRBV15 and TRBJ2-7; D is perhaps TRBD1 (5 bases). The CDR3 totals 14 residues. CDR1 is LNHNV and CDR2 is YYDKDF in the germline V gene (reference sequence). With 2 bases removed from V and 6 bases from J, the gap between germline ends came to 14 bases. CDR3 in amino acids: CATSRPMATGEQYF. The CDR3 DNA reads TGTGCCACCAGCAGACCCATGGCCACAGGCGAGCAGTACTTC. Together with reference TRBV15 and TRBJ2-7, the CDR3 gives the full variable domain: DAMVIQNPRYQVTQFGKPVTLSCSQTLNHNVMYWYQQKSSQAPKLLFHYYDKDFNNEADTPDNFQSRRPNTSFCFLDIRSPGLGDTAMYLCATSRPMATGEQYFGPGTRLTVT.

The sample holds many counts of this clonotype. The chain links TRBV29-1 to TRBJ2-1; 8 positions match TRBD1. V shed 6 bases and J 3 bases; nucleotides not matched to a gene: 10. This CDR3 is 15 amino acids long. Germline-derived CDR1 and CDR2 are SQVTM and ANQGSEA. For the CDR3, the DNA is TGCAGCGTCGGGACAGGCACCTTCCTCTACAATGAGCAGTTCTTC. Protein sequence: CSVGTGTFLYNEQFF.

The chain carries TRBV28 and TRBJ2-1; 8 nucleotides line up with TRBD1. From germline, CDR1 is MDHEN and CDR2 SYDVKM. The CDR3 extends over 14 amino acids. The V segment lost 6 bases and the J segment 8 bases; nucleotides outside the gene matches: 9. CDR3 protein: CASRVGQGIDEQFF. The DNA of the CDR3 is TGTGCCAGCAGGGTAGGACAGGGTATCGATGAGCAGTTCTTC. Based on the CDR3 plus reference TRBV28 and TRBJ2-1, the full variable domain is DVKVTQSSRYLVKRTGEKVFLECVQDMDHENMFWYRQDPGLGLRLIYFSYDVKMKEKGDIPEGYSVSREKKERFSLILESASTNQTSMYLCASRVGQGIDEQFFGPGTRLTVL.

V and J are TRBV10-3 and TRBJ1-2, with D maybe TRBD1 (6 bases). Germline V lookup: CDR1 ENHRY, CDR2 SYGVKD. V lost 0 bases to trimming and J lost 2 bases, with 10 bases between them. There are 15 residues in the CDR3. The CDR3 DNA reads TGTGCCATCAGTGAGTCTACAGGGTACAACTATGGCTACACCTTC. This encodes CAISESTGYNYGYTF.

A few counts support this clonotype. The chain links TRBV20-1 to TRBJ1-1; no clear D. This CDR3 has 12 residues. Germline CDR1 DFQATT, CDR2 SNEGSKA (reference sequence). Trimming removed 4 bases from V and 4 bases from J, with 10 bases in between. Here the CDR3 reads CSATMLGTEAFF. CDR3 sequence (DNA): TGCAGTGCTACAATGTTGGGCACTGAAGCTTTCTTT.

The chain links TRBV10-1 to TRBJ2-2; tentatively, D is TRBD1 (6 bases). Trimming removed 7 bases from V and 3 bases from J, with 15 bases in between. Per the germline V gene, CDR1 is WNHNN and CDR2 is SYGVQD (reference sequence). The CDR3 runs to 15 residues. CDR3 DNA: TGCGCCAGCAAAGCGTCGGACAGAGACACCGGGGAGCTGTTTTTT. Protein product: CASKASDRDTGELFF.

This chain links TRBV6-1 with TRBJ2-7; TRBD1 matches 9 bases. The ends lost 6 bases at V and 2 bases at J; junction bases unmatched: 2. The CDR3 length is 13 residues. Germline CDR1 MNHNS, CDR2 SASEGT. The CDR3 region is CASSGDRAYEQYF. CDR3 bases: TGTGCCAGCAGCGGGGACAGGGCCTACGAGCAGTACTTC.

This chain joins TRBV29-1 and TRBJ1-1, with D unresolved. Germline CDR1 reads SQVTM; CDR2 reads ANQGSEA. The V end was cut by 4 bases, the J end by 4 bases, with 4 bases between. The CDR3 extends over 10 amino acids. The CDR3 spells CSVVFTEAFF. The CDR3 region has the DNA TGCAGCGTTGTGTTCACTGAAGCTTTCTTT.

This clonotype was counted many times. CDR3 nucleotide sequence: TGTGCCACCAGCAGAGATCGATGGCGGGAGGGCAGTGAGCAGTTCTTC. This sequence encodes CATSRDRWREGSEQFF. The V and J genes are TRBV15 and TRBJ2-1, with 9 bases that match TRBD2. This CDR3 comprises 16 residues. J was trimmed by 9 bases and V by 0 bases; bases with no gene match: 9. In germline, CDR1 is LNHNV, CDR2 YYDKDF (reference sequence).

This chain links TRBV5-1 with TRBJ2-5; D unclear. CDR1 and CDR2 (germline): SGHRS, YFSETQ. This CDR3 spans 13 amino acids. Trimming stripped 4 bases from V and 1 base from J, with 8 bases between. As DNA, the CDR3 is TGCGCCAGCAGCCCTATGGTCCAAGAGACCCAGTACTTC. It is translated as CASSPMVQETQYF.

This chain connects TRBV5-1 to TRBJ1-4, with no clear D. The CDR3 is 13 amino acids. The V and J ends lost 0 bases and 12 bases respectively, with 12 bases between them. CDR1 and CDR2 (germline): SGHRS, YFSETQ. CDR3 sequence: CASSLEGRRELFF. In nucleotides, the CDR3 is TGCGCCAGCAGCTTGGAAGGCAGACGAGAACTGTTTTTT.

The sample holds many counts of this clonotype. V is TRBV14 and J is TRBJ2-1; possibly TRBD2 for D (6 bases). V was shortened by 4 bases and J by 7 bases, with 17 bases between the two germline ends. Germline lookup yields CDR1 SGHDN and CDR2 FVKESK. The CDR3 is made up of 15 amino acids. CDR3 sequence: CASSPGLTGRNEQFF. CDR3 bases: TGTGCCAGCAGCCCGGGACTCACTGGACGGAATGAGCAGTTCTTC.

A few counts support this clonotype. The chain links TRBV29-1 to TRBJ2-7; D not resolved. This CDR3 region has 12 residues. From germline, CDR1 is SQVTM and CDR2 ANQGSEA. Trimming removed 4 bases from V and 3 bases from J, with 10 bases in between. The CDR3 spells CSVGGLGYEQYF. The CDR3, as DNA: TGCAGCGTTGGAGGCCTGGGCTACGAGCAGTACTTC.

CDR3 loop: CAISESRLAGGSDTQYF. CDR3 in DNA: TGTGCCATCAGTGAGTCAAGGCTAGCGGGGGGCTCAGATACGCAGTATTTT. This chain uses TRBV10-3 with TRBJ2-3; 11 nucleotides agree with TRBD2. The CDR3 totals 17 residues. Losses at the gene ends were 0 bases for V and 4 bases for J; bases not matched to a gene: 6. Germline V lookup: CDR1 ENHRY, CDR2 SYGVKD.

The chain joins TRBV5-1 to TRBJ2-7, with D maybe TRBD2 (6 bases). V was cut by 1 base and J by 3 bases, with 11 bases left in between. Germline V CDR1 and CDR2: SGHRS, YFSETQ. There are 14 residues in the CDR3. The CDR3 is CASSLNGGGYEQYF. The CDR3, as DNA: TGCGCCAGCAGCTTGAACGGGGGAGGCTACGAGCAGTACTTC.

V usage is TRBV10-3 and J usage is TRBJ1-1; the D is unclear. From germline, CDR1 is ENHRY and CDR2 SYGVKD. The CDR3 loop spans 14 amino acids. The germline V and J ends were trimmed by 0 bases and 2 bases, with 7 bases remaining between them. The CDR3 region is CAISESPPNTEAFF. For the CDR3, the DNA is TGTGCCATCAGTGAGTCCCCCCCAAACACTGAAGCTTTCTTT.